The T cell receptor beta chain described here comes from a study of blood T cell repertoires in COVID-19. Overall study: COVID-19 samples collected from the United States, Italy and Spain covered acute and convalescent phases.

The CDR3 totals 12 residues. The V and J ends lost 10 bases and 4 bases respectively, with 13 bases between them. Per the original methods: Estimates of nucleated cell counts were drawn from the amplification of reference gene primers. Sequenced by immunoSEQ multiplex PCR; TCRdb stores in-frame clones only, minus some. V, J and clone size were drawn from that table, and D and trimming were deduced from the DNA. The data contain 300,000 or so clones, roughly nine tenths of them singletons. Patients at the Seattle site were enrolled during active infection and followed longitudinally. The chain has TRBV12-3 or TRBV12-4 and TRBJ1-2, with D possibly matching TRBD1 (6 bases). The sequence was obtained from a woman aged 30 to 39 with COVID-19, enrolled during active disease. The sequencing sample was made of peripheral blood. CDR3 DNA sequence: TGTGCCACACAGGGTCGCAGCTATGGCTACACCTTC. The encoded protein is CATQGRSYGYTF.